These 10 T cell receptor beta chains were all obtained from the same sample, sequenced in a study of CD8 T cells in Susac syndrome. RNA in amounts of roughly 0.5 to 1 ug was reverse transcribed with random hexamers. MiXCR, applied by TCRdb to the immunoSEQ multiplex PCR reads, yields one record per CDR3 protein. The repertoire has nearly 70,000 distinct CDR3 sequences, more than 85% of them found once; the top ten carry around 0.25%. What was sequenced was CD8+ T cells from PBMCs. These receptors were taken from a human donor in good health.

The V call is TRBV4-1, the J call TRBJ1-2, with TRBD1 identical over 9 bases. Looked up from germline, CDR1 is MGHRA and CDR2 is YSYEKL. The CDR3 has 15 amino acids. Trimming removed 1 base from V and 4 bases from J; junction bases left unmatched: 4. The CDR3 coding sequence is TGCGCCAGCAGCCAAGGACAGGGGGAAGGCTATGGCTACACCTTC. Protein: CASSQGQGEGYGYTF.

The chain joins TRBV15 to TRBJ2-3; D is unresolved. Germline V CDR1 and CDR2: LNHNV, YYDKDF (reference sequence). V lost 1 base, J lost 6 bases, and 5 bases lay in between. CDR3 size: 12 residues. CDR3 region: CATSRGADTQYF. The DNA for the CDR3 is TGTGCCACCAGCAGAGGGGCGGATACGCAGTATTTT.

The chain carries TRBV7-9 and TRBJ2-5; D perhaps matches TRBD2 (5 bases). V gave up 0 bases and J gave up 10 bases, with 12 bases separating them. This CDR3 is 13 amino acids long. In germline, CDR1 is SEHNR, CDR2 FQNEAQ (reference sequence). This CDR3 reads CASSLATEEDQYF. CDR3 nucleotides: TGTGCCAGCAGCTTAGCTACGGAGGAAGACCAGTACTTC.

V gene TRBV4-1 combines with J gene TRBJ2-5; D is unresolved. In germline, CDR1 is MGHRA, CDR2 YSYEKL. V gave up 0 bases and J gave up 6 bases, with 5 bases separating them. The CDR3 has 12 amino acids. The CDR3 DNA reads TGCGCCAGCAGCCAAGACGGCCAGACCCAGTACTTC. This encodes CASSQDGQTQYF.

The chain couples TRBV4-3 to TRBJ2-3; D possibly uses TRBD1 or TRBD2 (5 bases each). V was cut by 4 bases and J by 6 bases, with 20 bases left in between. Germline loops: CDR1 LGHNA, CDR2 YSLEER. CDR3 length: 16 residues. CDR3 residues: CASSLSRDLISDTQYF. DNA of the CDR3: TGCGCCAGCAGCCTTTCCCGGGACCTTATTAGCGATACGCAGTATTTT.

The rearrangement links TRBV6-5 to TRBJ2-2; maybe TRBD2 (6 bases). Germline loops: CDR1 MNHEY, CDR2 SVGAGI. V lost 6 bases and J 7 bases, leaving 12 bases between the germline ends. This CDR3 spans 13 amino acids. The CDR3 region is CASSPGRGGELFF. The CDR3 DNA reads TGTGCCAGCAGCCCCGGGAGAGGCGGGGAGCTGTTTTTT.

CDR3 region: CASSSRTSGGAIDTQYF. The CDR3 DNA reads TGTGCCAGCAGTTCCCGGACTAGCGGGGGGGCGATAGATACGCAGTATTTT. The chain recombines TRBV28 with TRBJ2-3, with TRBD2 matching over 15 bases. CDR1 is MDHEN and CDR2 is SYDVKM in the germline V gene. The CDR3 is 17 residues long. With 4 bases clipped from V and 5 bases from J, the junction kept 7 bases outside the gene matches.

This rearrangement joins TRBV29-1 to TRBJ2-3; D remains unclear. This CDR3 is 14 amino acids long. Germline values: CDR1 SQVTM, CDR2 ANQGSEA. Trimming stripped 5 bases from V and 1 base from J, with 13 bases between. For the CDR3, the DNA is TGCAGCGTTAATGATCCTTCAGGCACAGATACGCAGTATTTT. Translation gives CSVNDPSGTDTQYF.

This rearrangement joins TRBV7-9 to TRBJ1-5, with D hard to call. The V gene's germline CDR1 is SEHNR and CDR2 FQNEAQ (reference sequence). The CDR3 is 13 amino acids. The V and J ends lost 5 bases and 5 bases respectively, with 10 bases between them. The CDR3 is CASSQKTDQPQHF. CDR3 sequence (DNA): TGTGCCAGCAGCCAAAAAACAGATCAGCCCCAGCATTTT.

This chain uses TRBV4-1 with TRBJ1-5, with D possibly matching TRBD1 (6 bases). V shed 1 base and J shed 7 bases, with 14 bases lying between them. This CDR3 region has 15 residues. CDR1 is MGHRA, CDR2 YSYEKL, per germline. Here the CDR3 DNA reads TGCGCCAGCAGCCAAGGACAGGTCTCAAACCAGCCCCAGCATTTT. It is translated as CASSQGQVSNQPQHF.